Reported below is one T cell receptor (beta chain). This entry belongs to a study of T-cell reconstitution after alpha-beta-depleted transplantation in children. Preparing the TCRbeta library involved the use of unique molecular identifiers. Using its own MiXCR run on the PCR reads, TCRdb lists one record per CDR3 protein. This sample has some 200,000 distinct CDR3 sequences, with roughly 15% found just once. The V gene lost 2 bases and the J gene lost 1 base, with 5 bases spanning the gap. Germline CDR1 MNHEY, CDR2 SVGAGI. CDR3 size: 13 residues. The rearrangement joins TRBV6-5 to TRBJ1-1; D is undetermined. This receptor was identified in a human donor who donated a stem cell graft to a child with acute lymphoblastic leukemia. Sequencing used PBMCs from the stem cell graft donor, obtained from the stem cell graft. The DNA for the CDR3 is TGTGCCAGCAGTTACGGGGAGAACACTGAAGCTTTCTTT. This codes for CASSYGENTEAFF.